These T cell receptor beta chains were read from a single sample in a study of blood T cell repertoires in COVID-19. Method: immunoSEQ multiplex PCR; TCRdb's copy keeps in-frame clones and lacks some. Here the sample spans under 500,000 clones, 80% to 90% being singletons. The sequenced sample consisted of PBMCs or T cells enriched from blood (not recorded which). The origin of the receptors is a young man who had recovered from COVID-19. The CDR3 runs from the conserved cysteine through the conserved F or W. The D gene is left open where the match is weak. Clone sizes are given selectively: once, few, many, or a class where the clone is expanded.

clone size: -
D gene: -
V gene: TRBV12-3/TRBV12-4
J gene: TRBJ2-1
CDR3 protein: CASSYHNEQFF
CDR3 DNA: TGTGCCAGCAGCTACCACAATGAGCAGTTCTTC

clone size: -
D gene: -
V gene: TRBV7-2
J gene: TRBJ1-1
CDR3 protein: CASSQDRWNTEAFF
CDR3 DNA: TGTGCCAGCAGCCAAGACAGGTGGAACACTGAAGCTTTCTTT

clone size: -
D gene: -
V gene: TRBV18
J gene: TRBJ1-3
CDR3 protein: CASSPQRIELNTIYF
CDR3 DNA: TGTGCCAGCTCACCACAACGTATAGAACTAAACACCATATATTTT

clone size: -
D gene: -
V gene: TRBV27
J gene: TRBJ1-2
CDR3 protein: CASSLFPGPYGYTF
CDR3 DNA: TGTGCCAGCAGTTTATTCCCAGGCCCTTATGGCTACACCTTC

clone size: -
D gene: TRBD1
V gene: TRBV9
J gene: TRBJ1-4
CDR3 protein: CASSVETGGFEKLFF
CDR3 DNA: TGTGCCAGCAGCGTAGAGACAGGGGGCTTTGAAAAACTGTTTTTT

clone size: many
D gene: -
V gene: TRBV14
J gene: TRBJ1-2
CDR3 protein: CASSPMTGRGYGYTF
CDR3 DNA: TGTGCCAGCAGCCCGATGACCGGCCGAGGCTATGGCTACACCTTC

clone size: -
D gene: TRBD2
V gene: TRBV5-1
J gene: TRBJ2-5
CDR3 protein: CASSRLAGGPGQETQYF
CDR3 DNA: TGCGCCAGCAGTAGACTAGCGGGAGGGCCCGGCCAAGAGACCCAGTACTTC

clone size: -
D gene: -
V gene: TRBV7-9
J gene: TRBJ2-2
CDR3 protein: CASSPGFGELFF
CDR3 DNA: TGTGCCAGCAGTCCAGGGTTCGGGGAGCTGTTTTTT

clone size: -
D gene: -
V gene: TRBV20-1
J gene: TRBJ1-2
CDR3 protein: CSASMGLGGYTF
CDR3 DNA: TGCAGTGCTAGTATGGGGCTGGGAGGCTACACCTTC

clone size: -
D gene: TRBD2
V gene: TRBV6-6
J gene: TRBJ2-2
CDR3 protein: CASSYSTLAGTGELFF
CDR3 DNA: TGTGCCAGCAGTTACTCGACACTAGCGGGAACCGGGGAGCTGTTTTTT

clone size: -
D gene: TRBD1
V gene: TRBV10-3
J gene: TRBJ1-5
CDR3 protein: CAISEDRGIGPQHF
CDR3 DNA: TGTGCCATCAGTGAGGACAGGGGGATAGGGCCCCAGCATTTT

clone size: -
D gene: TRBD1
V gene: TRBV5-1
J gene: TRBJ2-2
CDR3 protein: CASSLEATGKTGELFF
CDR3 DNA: TGCGCCAGCAGCTTGGAGGCGACAGGGAAAACCGGGGAGCTGTTTTTT

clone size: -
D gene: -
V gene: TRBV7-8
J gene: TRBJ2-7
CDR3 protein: CASSLTVYEQYF
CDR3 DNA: TGTGCCAGCAGTTTGACAGTCTACGAGCAGTACTTC

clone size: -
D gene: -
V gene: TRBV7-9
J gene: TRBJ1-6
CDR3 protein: CASSPPGTGNSPLHF
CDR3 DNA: TGTGCCAGCAGCCCACCCGGGACTGGGAATTCACCCCTCCACTTT

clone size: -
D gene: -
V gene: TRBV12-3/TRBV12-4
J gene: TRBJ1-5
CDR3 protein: CASSQSNQPQHF
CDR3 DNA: TGTGCCAGCAGTCAGTCAAATCAGCCCCAGCATTTT

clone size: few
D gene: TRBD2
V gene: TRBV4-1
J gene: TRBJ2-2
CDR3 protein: CASSQETSSLTGELFF
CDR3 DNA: TGCGCCAGCAGCCAAGAGACTAGCTCGCTCACCGGGGAGCTGTTTTTT

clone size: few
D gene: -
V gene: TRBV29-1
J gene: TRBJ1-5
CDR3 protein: CSVQGGGNQPQHF
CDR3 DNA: TGCAGCGTCCAGGGTGGCGGCAATCAGCCCCAGCATTTT

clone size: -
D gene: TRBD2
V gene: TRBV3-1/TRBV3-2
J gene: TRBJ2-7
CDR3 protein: CASSQVGTGLAGGPYEQYF
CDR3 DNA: TGTGCCAGCAGCCAAGTGGGGACAGGGCTAGCGGGAGGGCCTTACGAGCAGTACTTC

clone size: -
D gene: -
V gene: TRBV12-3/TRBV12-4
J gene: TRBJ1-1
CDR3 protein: CASSLGAGEAFF
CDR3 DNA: TGTGCCAGCAGTTTAGGGGCGGGTGAAGCTTTCTTT

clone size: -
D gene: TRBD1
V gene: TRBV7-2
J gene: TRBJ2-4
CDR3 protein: CASSLGERDRGDIQYF
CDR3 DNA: TGTGCCAGCAGCTTAGGGGAGCGGGACAGGGGGGACATTCAGTACTTC

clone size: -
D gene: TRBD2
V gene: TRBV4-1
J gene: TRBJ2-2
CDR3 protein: CASSGGGLAGVAGELFF
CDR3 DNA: TGCGCCAGCAGCGGTGGAGGACTAGCGGGAGTGGCCGGGGAGCTGTTTTTT

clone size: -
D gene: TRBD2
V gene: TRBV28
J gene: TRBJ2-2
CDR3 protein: CASSTSGMTGELFF
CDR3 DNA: TGTGCCAGCAGTACTAGCGGGATGACCGGGGAGCTGTTTTTT

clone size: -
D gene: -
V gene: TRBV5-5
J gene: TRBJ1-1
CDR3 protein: CASSFGTKYTEAFF
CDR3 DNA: TGTGCCAGCAGCTTCGGGACAAAGTATACTGAAGCTTTCTTT

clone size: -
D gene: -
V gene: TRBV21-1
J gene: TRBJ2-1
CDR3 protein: CASSCPGLAGEDNEQFF
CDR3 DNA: TGTGCCAGCAGCTGCCCGGGACTAGCGGGAGAAGACAATGAGCAGTTCTTC

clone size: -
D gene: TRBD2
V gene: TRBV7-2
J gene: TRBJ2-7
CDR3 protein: CASSLVWREGSPYEQYF
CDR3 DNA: TGTGCCAGCAGCTTAGTGTGGCGGGAGGGCTCACCCTACGAGCAGTACTTC

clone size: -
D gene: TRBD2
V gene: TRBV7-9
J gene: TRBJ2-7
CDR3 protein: CASSPRTSGRAARSYEQYF
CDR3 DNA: TGTGCCAGCAGCCCTCGGACTAGCGGGAGGGCCGCCCGCTCCTACGAGCAGTACTTC

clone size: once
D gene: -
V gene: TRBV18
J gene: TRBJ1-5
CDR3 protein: CASSPLAYSNQPQHF
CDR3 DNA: TGTGCCAGCTCACCATTAGCATATAGCAATCAGCCCCAGCATTTT

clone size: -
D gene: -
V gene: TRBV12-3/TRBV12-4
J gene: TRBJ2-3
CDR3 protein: CASSQITDTQYF
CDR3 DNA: TGTGCCAGCAGCCAGATCACAGATACGCAGTATTTT

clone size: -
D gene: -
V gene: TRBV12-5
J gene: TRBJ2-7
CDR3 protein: CASGFSGRLREQYF
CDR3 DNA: TGTGCTAGTGGTTTTAGCGGCCGACTACGCGAGCAGTACTTC

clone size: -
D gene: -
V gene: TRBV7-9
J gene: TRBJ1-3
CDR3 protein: CASSPETESGNTIYF
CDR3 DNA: TGTGCCAGCAGTCCCGAGACAGAGTCTGGAAACACCATATATTTT

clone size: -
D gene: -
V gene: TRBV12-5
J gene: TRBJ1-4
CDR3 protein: CASGVGAPNEKLFF
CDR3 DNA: TGTGCTAGTGGTGTGGGGGCCCCTAATGAAAAACTGTTTTTT

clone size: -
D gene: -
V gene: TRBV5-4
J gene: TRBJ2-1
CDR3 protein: CASIQDNSYNEQFF
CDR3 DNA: TGTGCCAGCATTCAGGACAACTCCTACAATGAGCAGTTCTTC

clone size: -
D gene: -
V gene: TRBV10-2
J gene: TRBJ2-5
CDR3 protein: CASSPGGGQETQYF
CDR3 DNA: TGCGCCAGCAGCCCGGGGGGGGGACAGGAGACCCAGTACTTC

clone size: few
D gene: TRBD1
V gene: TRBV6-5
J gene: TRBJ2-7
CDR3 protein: CASSLTQGAREQYF
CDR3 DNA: TGTGCCAGCAGCCTGACCCAGGGGGCGAGGGAGCAGTACTTC

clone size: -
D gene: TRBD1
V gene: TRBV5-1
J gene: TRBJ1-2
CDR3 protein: CASSSNPGTGTNYGYTF
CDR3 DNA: TGCGCCAGCAGCTCCAACCCCGGGACAGGGACTAACTATGGCTACACCTTC